This T cell receptor (beta chain) was sequenced for a study of T cell responses to AZD1222 COVID-19 vaccine. About the research overall: Pooling was applied to second doses at about 4 or about 12 weeks.

Study findings and constraints: The study identified only a handful of AZD1222 recipients as seropositive at baseline. Most donors were white British, females outnumbered males, and clonal diversity was possibly underestimated. Spike as a whole was targeted by vaccine-associated CD4 TCRs, dominant at 160-218 and 743-854.

This clone has only a few counts. The antigen is undetermined. TCRdb keeps only in-frame clones here, not all; method: immunoSEQ multiplex PCR. The sample lists about 170,000 clones; less than 90% were seen once. CDR3 length: 15 residues. The V and J ends lost 5 bases and 2 bases respectively, with 15 bases between them. Germline CDR1 reads PRHDT; CDR2 reads FYEKMQ (reference sequence). The TCR was taken from an adult in good health. The chain carries TRBV13 and TRBJ1-2; D gene uncertain. Sequencing was performed on peripheral blood, taken on day 0 of AZD1222 vaccination. Written as DNA, the CDR3 is TGTGCCAGCAGCGAAGAGGGCAGTACAAACTATGGCTACACCTTC. Residues: CASSEEGSTNYGYTF.